A few counts support the clone carrying this T cell receptor beta chain. Its specificity is unknown. These data are taken from a study of beta chain features in type 1 diabetes. General study results and limits: Type 1 diabetes patients had moderately but significantly shorter TCRB CDR3s in all four CD4+ subsets. When VDJ junctions were examined, type 1 diabetes patients showed fewer insertions and more deletions.

The CDR3 runs to 13 residues. V gave up 5 bases and J gave up 2 bases; unmatched junction bases: 2. Germline CDR1 and CDR2: MNHEY and SVGAGI. Without exception, sorted populations had purity beyond 98%. Expressed TCRB transcripts were sequenced because the isolated RNA had all been reverse transcribed beforehand. This table comes from immunoSEQ multiplex PCR, and its TCRdb copy is limited to in-frame clones, with some not included. The sample has over 150,000 clones, around 10% seen once. The sample consisted of central memory CD4+ T cells from blood. V usage is TRBV6-5 and J usage is TRBJ1-2, with 7 positions matching TRBD1. The receptor's source is a man in his thirties or forties with type 1 diabetes. The CDR3 loop is CASSKGQNYGYTF. The CDR3 region has the DNA TGTGCCAGCAGTAAGGGACAGAACTATGGCTACACCTTC.